Following are 6 T cell receptor beta chains from one sample sequenced in a study of persistence of HIV-infected CD4 T cells. No cognate antigen is known for these TCRs. Cells were stimulated with CMV-infected fibroblast lysates at about 10 ug/mL. Memory cells lacking CD40L and CD69 with high CD45RO were sorted. The immunoSEQ assay was version 4, run in survey mode. This table comes from immunoSEQ multiplex PCR, and its TCRdb copy is limited to in-frame clones, with some not included. This sample has over 25,000 clones; around four fifths occur once, and the top ten carry roughly 0.9%. Sample: CD4+ T cells sorted from PBMCs after roughly 18-hour stimulation, taken from a patient who received antiretroviral therapy. These receptors were taken from an adult man with HIV who was CMV-seropositive.

The chain employs TRBV20-1 and TRBJ2-1; no clear D. The CDR3 runs to 10 residues. CDR1 and CDR2 (germline): DFQATT, SNEGSKA (reference sequence). Trimming took off 5 bases at V and 7 bases at J, with 6 bases between the two ends. The CDR3 sequence is CSADLNEQFF. DNA for the CDR3: TGCAGTGCTGACCTGAATGAGCAGTTCTTC.

The CDR3 sequence is CASSESGPRLSYEQYF. The CDR3 DNA follows: TGTGCCAGCAGTGAATCAGGTCCCCGACTCTCCTACGAGCAGTACTTC. This sequence joins TRBV6-1 and TRBJ2-7; D call uncertain. Germline values: CDR1 MNHNS, CDR2 SASEGT. The CDR3 sequence is 16 residues long. Trimming removed 2 bases at V and 0 bases at J, with 14 bases between.

The V gene is TRBV27, the J gene TRBJ2-7; 10 bases are a match to TRBD2. The CDR3 is made up of 15 amino acids. The germline gives CDR1 MNHEY, CDR2 SMNVEV (reference sequence). Germline trimming cut 4 bases from V and 0 bases from J; bases unmatched to any gene: 3. The CDR3 loop reads CASSSGTSVSYEQYF. Written as DNA, the CDR3 is TGTGCCAGCAGTTCCGGGACTAGCGTCTCCTACGAGCAGTACTTC.

This sequence joins TRBV7-2 and TRBJ2-3; 7 bases line up with TRBD1. The V gene's germline CDR1 is SGHTA and CDR2 FQGNSA. Germline trimming cut 3 bases from V and 6 bases from J; bases unmatched to any gene: 12. The CDR3 runs to 16 residues. CDR3 residues: CASSFSGPPQGDTQYF. As DNA, the CDR3 is TGTGCCAGCAGCTTCTCGGGACCGCCACAGGGGGATACGCAGTATTTT.

The chain recombines TRBV12-5 with TRBJ1-1; TRBD1 aligns across 8 bases. Losses at the gene ends were 1 base for V and 8 bases for J; bases not matched to a gene: 0. CDR1 LGHNT and CDR2 FRNRAP come from the germline V gene. The CDR3 sequence is 12 residues long. The CDR3 sequence is CASGLGTGEAFF. The DNA for the CDR3 is TGTGCTAGTGGTTTGGGGACAGGGGAAGCTTTCTTT.

In its sample, this clone was seen once. The chain uses TRBV9 and TRBJ2-7; either TRBD1 or TRBD2 may supply D (6 bases each). The germline V gene has CDR1 SGDLS and CDR2 YYNGEE. The CDR3 runs to 13 residues. Trimming stripped 4 bases from V and 1 base from J, with 9 bases between. As DNA, the CDR3 is TGTGCCAGCAGCCGGGGGCTATCCTACGAGCAGTACTTC. Translation gives CASSRGLSYEQYF.